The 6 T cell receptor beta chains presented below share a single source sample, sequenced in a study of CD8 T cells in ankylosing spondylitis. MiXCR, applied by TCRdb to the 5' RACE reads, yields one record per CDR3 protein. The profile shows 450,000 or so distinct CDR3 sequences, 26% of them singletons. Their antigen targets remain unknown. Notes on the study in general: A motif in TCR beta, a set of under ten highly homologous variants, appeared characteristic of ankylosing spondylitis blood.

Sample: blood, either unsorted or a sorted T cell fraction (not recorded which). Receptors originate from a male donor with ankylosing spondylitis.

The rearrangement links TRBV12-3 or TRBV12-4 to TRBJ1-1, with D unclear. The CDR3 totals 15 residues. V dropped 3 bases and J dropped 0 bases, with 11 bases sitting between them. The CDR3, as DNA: TGTGCCAGCAGTTTCTCCCTCATAATGAACACTGAAGCTTTCTTT. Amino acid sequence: CASSFSLIMNTEAFF.

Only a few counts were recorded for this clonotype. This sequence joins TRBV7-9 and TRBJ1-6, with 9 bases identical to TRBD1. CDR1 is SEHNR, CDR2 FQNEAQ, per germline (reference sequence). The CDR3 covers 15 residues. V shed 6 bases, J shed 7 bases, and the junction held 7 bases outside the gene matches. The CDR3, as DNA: TGTGCCAGCAGTCCAGGGGACAGGGTCAATTCACCCCTCCACTTT. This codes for CASSPGDRVNSPLHF. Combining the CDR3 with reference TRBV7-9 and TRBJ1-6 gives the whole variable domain DTGVSQNPRHKITKRGQNVTFRCDPISEHNRLYWYRQTLGQGPEFLTYFQNEAQLEKSRLLSDRFSAERPKGSFSTLEIQRTEQGDSAMYLCASSPGDRVNSPLHFGNGTRLTVT.

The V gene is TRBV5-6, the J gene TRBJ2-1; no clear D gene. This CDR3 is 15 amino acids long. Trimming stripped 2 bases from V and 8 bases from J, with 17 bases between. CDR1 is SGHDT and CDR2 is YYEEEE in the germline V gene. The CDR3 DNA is TGTGCCAGCAGCTTTTACTCTGGGCAAAAGGATGAGCAGTTCTTC. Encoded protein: CASSFYSGQKDEQFF.

The CDR3 bases are TGTGCCAGCAGCTTAAGTGGCTACAATCAGCCCCAGCATTTT. It translates to CASSLSGYNQPQHF. V is TRBV7-6 and J is TRBJ1-5; D remains ambiguous. The V gene lost 2 bases and the J gene lost 3 bases, with 8 bases spanning the gap. The CDR3 loop spans 14 amino acids. The germline CDR1 and CDR2 sequences are SGHVS and FNYEAQ.

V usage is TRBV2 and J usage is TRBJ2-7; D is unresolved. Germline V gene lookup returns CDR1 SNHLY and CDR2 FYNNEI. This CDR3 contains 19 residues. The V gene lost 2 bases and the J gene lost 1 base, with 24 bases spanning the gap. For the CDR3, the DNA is TGTGCCAGCAGTGAATCCACCCTACTGCTCGTCATAGTTTCCTACGAGCAGTACTTC. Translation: CASSESTLLLVIVSYEQYF. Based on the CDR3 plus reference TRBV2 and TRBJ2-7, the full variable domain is EPEVTQTPSHQVTQMGQEVILRCVPISNHLYFYWYRQILGQKVEFLVSFYNNEISEKSEIFDDQFSVERPDGSNFTLKIRSTKLEDSAMYFCASSESTLLLVIVSYEQYFGPGTRLTVT.

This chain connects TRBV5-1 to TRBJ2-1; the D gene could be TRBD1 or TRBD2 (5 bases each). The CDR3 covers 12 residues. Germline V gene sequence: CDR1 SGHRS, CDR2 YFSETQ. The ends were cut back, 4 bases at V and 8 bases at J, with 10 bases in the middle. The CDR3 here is CASSRDGHEQFF. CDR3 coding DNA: TGCGCCAGCAGCAGGGACGGGCATGAGCAGTTCTTC. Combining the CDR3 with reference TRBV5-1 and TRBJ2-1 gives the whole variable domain KAGVTQTPRYLIKTRGQQVTLSCSPISGHRSVSWYQQTPGQGLQFLFEYFSETQRNKGNFPGRFSGRQFSNSRSEMNVSTLELGDSALYLCASSRDGHEQFFGPGTRLTVL.